A selection of T cell receptor beta chains follows, all from one sample in a study of blood T cell repertoires in COVID-19. TCRdb's copy holds only in-frame clones and misses some; the assay was immunoSEQ multiplex PCR. The sample carries under 250,000 clones, around 83% recorded once. The sequenced material came from peripheral blood. The receptors derive from a woman aged 18-29 years with acute or convalescent COVID-19. The CDR3 runs from the conserved cysteine through the conserved F or W. The D gene is left open where the match is weak. Clone size is given for some rows only: seen once, a few or many times, or a class if the clone is expanded.

length,J,V,D,size,CDR3,DNA
17,TRBJ2-4,TRBV9,-,-,CASSVVSERRAKNIQYF,TGTGCCAGCAGCGTAGTGAGTGAGCGGCGGGCCAAAAACATTCAGTACTTC
16,TRBJ2-7,TRBV7-2,-,-,CASSPRGTFPPYEQYF,TGTGCCAGCAGCCCGAGAGGGACATTCCCTCCCTACGAGCAGTACTTC
20,TRBJ2-2,TRBV28,TRBD2,-,CASSYPTGKRGASNTGELFF,TGTGCCAGCAGTTACCCCACGGGCAAGCGGGGGGCTTCGAACACCGGGGAGCTGTTTTTT
12,TRBJ1-1,TRBV29-1,TRBD1,few,CSTRQGRTEAFF,TGCAGCACCAGACAGGGGCGAACTGAAGCTTTCTTT
15,TRBJ2-1,TRBV28,TRBD2,many,CASSSIAGGYNEQFF,TGTGCCAGCAGTTCGATAGCGGGAGGCTACAATGAGCAGTTCTTC
12,TRBJ1-2,TRBV30,-,few,CACRQELYGYTF,TGTGCCTGTCGACAGGAGCTCTATGGCTACACCTTC
18,TRBJ1-4,TRBV3-1/TRBV3-2,TRBD1,-,CASSHHVPGQGGGEKLFF,TGTGCCAGCAGCCACCATGTCCCGGGACAGGGCGGGGGAGAAAAACTGTTTTTT
15,TRBJ2-3,TRBV11-3,-,-,CASSLVGHAGDTQYF,TGTGCCAGCAGCTTAGTAGGCCACGCGGGAGATACGCAGTATTTT
14,TRBJ2-7,TRBV6-5,-,few,CASSLTAASGEQYF,TGTGCCAGCAGTTTAACGGCCGCGAGCGGTGAGCAGTACTTC
15,TRBJ1-2,TRBV28,-,-,CASRREGVGNYGYTF,TGTGCCAGCAGAAGGGAGGGGGTGGGGAACTATGGCTACACCTTC
12,TRBJ1-2,TRBV29-1,TRBD1,-,CSGRQGNYGYTF,TGCAGCGGGAGACAGGGGAACTATGGCTACACCTTC
16,TRBJ2-7,TRBV18,TRBD1,-,CASSPLSQGAAYEQYF,TGTGCCAGCTCACCACTTTCTCAGGGGGCCGCTTACGAGCAGTACTTC
16,TRBJ1-2,TRBV6-2/TRBV6-3,-,-,CASSYGAYTSNYGYTF,TGTGCCAGCAGTTACGGTGCATATACTTCTAACTATGGCTACACCTTC
14,TRBJ2-7,TRBV4-3,-,-,CASSQGVGQYEQYF,TGCGCCAGCAGCCAAGGGGTAGGACAGTACGAGCAGTACTTC
14,TRBJ2-7,TRBV19,TRBD1,once,CASSRTGGRYEQYF,TGTGCCAGTAGTAGAACAGGGGGCCGGTACGAGCAGTACTTC
16,TRBJ2-2,TRBV27,TRBD1,-,CASSFSGTENTGELFF,TGTGCCAGCAGTTTCTCCGGGACAGAGAACACCGGGGAGCTGTTTTTT
13,TRBJ2-7,TRBV19,TRBD2,-,CASRGLAGNEQYF,TGTGCCAGTAGGGGACTAGCGGGGAACGAGCAGTACTTC
17,TRBJ1-1,TRBV19,-,-,CASSMGAGVGTSTEAFF,TGTGCCAGTAGTATGGGGGCTGGGGTGGGGACGAGTACTGAAGCTTTCTTT
13,TRBJ2-7,TRBV5-5,-,-,CASSAMGLVEQYF,TGTGCCAGCAGCGCTATGGGCCTTGTAGAGCAGTACTTC
18,TRBJ2-2,TRBV3-1/TRBV3-2,-,-,CASSQKPIVLANTGELFF,TGTGCCAGCAGCCAAAAGCCCATCGTCCTGGCGAACACCGGGGAGCTGTTTTTT
13,TRBJ1-1,TRBV3-1/TRBV3-2,-,-,CASREGADTEAFF,TGTGCCAGCAGGGAGGGCGCGGACACTGAAGCTTTCTTT
12,TRBJ2-7,TRBV12-3/TRBV12-4,-,-,CASSFAGYEQYF,TGTGCCAGCAGTTTTGCGGGGTACGAGCAGTACTTC
17,TRBJ2-5,TRBV27,TRBD2,-,CASSPRTSGRRQETQYF,TGTGCCAGCAGTCCAAGGACTAGCGGGCGTCGACAAGAGACCCAGTACTTC
12,TRBJ2-7,TRBV13,-,-,CASSADSYEQYF,TGTGCCAGCAGCGCCGACAGCTACGAGCAGTACTTC
17,TRBJ2-2,TRBV5-8,TRBD2,-,CASSSNALAGGAGELFF,TGTGCCAGCAGCTCGAACGCTCTAGCGGGAGGAGCCGGGGAGCTGTTTTTT
13,TRBJ1-5,TRBV10-2,TRBD1,few,CASGTGWYQPQHF,TGCGCCAGCGGGACAGGGTGGTATCAGCCCCAGCATTTT
15,TRBJ2-7,TRBV28,TRBD1,-,CASRETGVADYEQYF,TGTGCCAGCAGGGAGACAGGGGTAGCTGACTACGAGCAGTACTTC
15,TRBJ2-7,TRBV10-3,TRBD2,-,CATALAGGPSSEQYF,TGTGCCACCGCCCTTGCGGGAGGGCCCTCCAGCGAGCAGTACTTC
14,TRBJ2-7,TRBV13,-,few,CASSLGGDSYEQYF,TGTGCCAGCAGCTTAGGAGGGGACTCCTACGAGCAGTACTTC